What follows are 10 T cell receptor beta chains derived from one specimen sequenced in a study of blood T cell repertoires in COVID-19. Only in-frame clones appear in the TCRdb table, and some are missing; sequencing was by immunoSEQ multiplex PCR. The table shows 150,000 to 200,000 clones, with about 85% occurring only once. Sequenced: peripheral blood. The receptor source for this set is an elderly woman with acute or convalescent COVID-19.

J is TRBJ1-1 and V is TRBV6-1, with 8 bases lining up with TRBD1. CDR3 length: 16 residues. The V segment lost 4 bases and the J segment 4 bases; nucleotides outside the gene matches: 11. Germline V gives CDR1 MNHNS, CDR2 SASEGT. CDR3 loop: CASSAEQGVGVTEAFF. In DNA, the CDR3 is TGTGCCAGCAGTGCCGAACAGGGGGTTGGGGTCACTGAAGCTTTCTTT.

This clone was counted only a few times. The chain combines TRBV6-2 or TRBV6-3 with TRBJ2-7, with TRBD2 matching over 10 bases. Germline CDR1 and CDR2: MNHEY and SVGEGT. V trimming: 6 bases; J trimming: 2 bases; junction bases outside the gene matches: 7. This CDR3 spans 15 amino acids. The CDR3 spells CASRPSSGGTYEQYF. The CDR3 bases are TGTGCCAGCAGACCTTCTAGCGGGGGTACCTACGAGCAGTACTTC.

As to this clone: One end of the junction does not line up with germline, which may come from a read error. This chain links TRBV6-6 with TRBJ1-3; D uncertain. Germline loops: CDR1 MNHNY, CDR2 SVGAGI (reference sequence). The CDR3 loop spans 15 amino acids. The CDR3 region is CASSFVQASGNTIYF. The DNA of the CDR3 is TGTGCCAGTAGTTTCGTCCAGGCCTCTGGAAACACCATATATTTT.

The genes are TRBV3-1 (or the pseudogene TRBV3-2) and TRBJ2-3; 10 nucleotides match TRBD2. The J segment lost 1 base and the V segment lost 4 bases, leaving 5 bases of the junction unmatched. Germline V lookup: CDR1 LGHDT, CDR2 YNNKEL (reference sequence). The CDR3 is made up of 16 amino acids. The CDR3, as DNA: TGTGCCAGCAGCCCCCGACTAGCGGGTCGCACAGATACGCAGTATTTT. Translating it yields CASSPRLAGRTDTQYF.

The chain carries TRBV6-5 and TRBJ1-2; TRBD1 matches at 9 bases. The CDR3 extends over 13 amino acids. Per the germline V gene, CDR1 is MNHEY and CDR2 is SVGAGI. The trim removed 5 bases at V and 8 bases at J, leaving 6 bases unmatched. The CDR3 loop is CASSPGTGTGYTF. As DNA, the CDR3 is TGTGCCAGCAGTCCCGGGACAGGGACAGGCTACACCTTC.

This clone appeared a few times. The chain couples TRBV6-2 or TRBV6-3 to TRBJ1-5; D gene unclear. In germline, CDR1 is MNHEY, CDR2 SVGEGT. Trimming shortened V by 6 bases and J by 7 bases, and 10 bases separated the two germline ends. This CDR3 has 12 amino acids. CDR3 bases: TGTGCCAGCAGCCTCGGTTGGCAGCCCCAGCATTTT. As protein: CASSLGWQPQHF.

The chain carries TRBV10-1 and TRBJ2-1; possibly TRBD2 for D (5 bases). V lost 2 bases to trimming and J lost 9 bases, with 17 bases between them. Looked up from germline, CDR1 is WNHNN and CDR2 is SYGVQD (reference sequence). The CDR3 loop spans 15 amino acids. CDR3 region: CASSEPGTGFTEQFF. In DNA form, the CDR3 reads TGCGCCAGCAGTGAGCCGGGAACCGGTTTTACTGAGCAGTTCTTC.

The V and J genes are TRBV9 and TRBJ2-2, with D tentatively TRBD2 (5 bases). CDR3 size: 19 residues. Trimming shortened V by 3 bases and J by 0 bases, and 21 bases separated the two germline ends. Germline CDR1 reads SGDLS; CDR2 reads YYNGEE. DNA of the CDR3: TGTGCCAGCAGCGAAAACAGCAACTTCGGACTCTCGAACACCGGGGAGCTGTTTTTT. Protein sequence: CASSENSNFGLSNTGELFF.

This clone is a singleton in its sample. The chain couples TRBV2 to TRBJ2-7; 9 bases are shared with TRBD2. The J segment lost 5 bases and the V segment lost 2 bases, leaving 13 bases of the junction unmatched. Germline CDR1 SNHLY, CDR2 FYNNEI. The CDR3 is made up of 17 amino acids. The CDR3 nucleotides read TGTGCCAGCAGTGAACTTGCGGGGGGGCGCCTCGGTGACGAGCAGTACTTC. This codes for CASSELAGGRLGDEQYF.

This clone was recorded once. CDR3 in amino acids: CASSLGGQGVYEQFF. The CDR3 bases are TGTGCCAGCAGCTTAGGCGGACAGGGGGTTTATGAGCAGTTCTTC. This sequence joins TRBV7-2 and TRBJ2-1, with 10 bases matching TRBD1. The CDR3 is 15 residues long. J gave up 8 bases and V 1 base, and 5 bases lay outside the gene matches. CDR1 and CDR2 (germline): SGHTA, FQGNSA.